This TCR beta chain derives from a study of tumor-infiltrating lymphocytes in primary liver carcinoma. General study findings and limits: Tumors significantly exceeded blood in top-250-clone fraction (p = 0.039).

As regards this clonotype: What it binds is not known. A clone one base away is much larger, so this may be a read error.

TCR beta cDNA came from roughly 0.45 ug total RNA, primed with a constant-region primer. Nested multiplex PCR, run for three rounds with slightly modified ARM-PCR, yielded TCR beta libraries. The study ran its first two PCR rounds for 9 to 10 cycles each, using TRBV1-TRBV30 forward primers and a C-beta reverse primer. TCRdb passed the multiplex PCR reads through MiXCR, listing each CDR3 protein once. The sample has approximately 60,000 distinct CDR3 sequences, approximately 70% seen once; the top ten hold around 57%. Germline lookup yields CDR1 SGHRS and CDR2 YFSETQ. Trimming stripped 5 bases from V and 5 bases from J, with 17 bases between. The length of the CDR3 is 15 residues. Extraction of RNA together with DNA used about 17-31 mg of unsorted bulk tissue. The cohort consisted of patients whose primary liver carcinoma was surgically resected. Per tumor, sampling covered five separate regions. Viable tumor cell content exceeded 75% in every tumor sample.

This chain joins TRBV5-1 and TRBJ2-1; D could derive from TRBD1 or TRBD2 (5 bases each). Input material: liver tumor tissue from sampling region 2. Subset defined: tumor region T2, inferior pole. The clonotype comes from a man aged 35 to 55 with primary liver carcinoma and hepatitis B virus infection. CDR3 region: CASRAGSGWDNEQFF. The CDR3 coding sequence is TGCGCCAGCAGGGCAGGGAGCGGTTGGGACAATGAGCAGTTCTTC.